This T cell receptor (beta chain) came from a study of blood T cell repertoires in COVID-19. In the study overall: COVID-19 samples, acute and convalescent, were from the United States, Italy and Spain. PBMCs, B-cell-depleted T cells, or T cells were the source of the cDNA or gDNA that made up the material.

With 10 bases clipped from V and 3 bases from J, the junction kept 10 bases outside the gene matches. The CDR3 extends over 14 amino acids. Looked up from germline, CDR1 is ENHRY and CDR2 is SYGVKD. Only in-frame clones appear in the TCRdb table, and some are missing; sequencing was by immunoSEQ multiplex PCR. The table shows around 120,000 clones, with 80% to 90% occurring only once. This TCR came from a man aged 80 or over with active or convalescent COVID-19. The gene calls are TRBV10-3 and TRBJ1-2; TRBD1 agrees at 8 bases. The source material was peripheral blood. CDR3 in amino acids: CATLWTGRDYGYTF. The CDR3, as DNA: TGTGCCACCCTCTGGACAGGGAGAGACTATGGCTACACCTTC.